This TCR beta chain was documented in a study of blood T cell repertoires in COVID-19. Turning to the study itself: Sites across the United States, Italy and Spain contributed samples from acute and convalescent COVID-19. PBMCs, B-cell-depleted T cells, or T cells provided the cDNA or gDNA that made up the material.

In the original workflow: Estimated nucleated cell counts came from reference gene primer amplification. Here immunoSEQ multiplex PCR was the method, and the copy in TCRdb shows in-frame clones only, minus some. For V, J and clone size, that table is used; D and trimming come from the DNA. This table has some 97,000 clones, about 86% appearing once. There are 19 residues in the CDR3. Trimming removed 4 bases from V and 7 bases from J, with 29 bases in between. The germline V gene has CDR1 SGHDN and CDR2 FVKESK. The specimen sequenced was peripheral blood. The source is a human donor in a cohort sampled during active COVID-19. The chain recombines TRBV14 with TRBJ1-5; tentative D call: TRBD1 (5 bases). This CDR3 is CASSPTMEGSGLYKQPQHF. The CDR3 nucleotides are TGTGCCAGCAGCCCAACGATGGAGGGGTCGGGACTATATAAACAGCCCCAGCATTTT.